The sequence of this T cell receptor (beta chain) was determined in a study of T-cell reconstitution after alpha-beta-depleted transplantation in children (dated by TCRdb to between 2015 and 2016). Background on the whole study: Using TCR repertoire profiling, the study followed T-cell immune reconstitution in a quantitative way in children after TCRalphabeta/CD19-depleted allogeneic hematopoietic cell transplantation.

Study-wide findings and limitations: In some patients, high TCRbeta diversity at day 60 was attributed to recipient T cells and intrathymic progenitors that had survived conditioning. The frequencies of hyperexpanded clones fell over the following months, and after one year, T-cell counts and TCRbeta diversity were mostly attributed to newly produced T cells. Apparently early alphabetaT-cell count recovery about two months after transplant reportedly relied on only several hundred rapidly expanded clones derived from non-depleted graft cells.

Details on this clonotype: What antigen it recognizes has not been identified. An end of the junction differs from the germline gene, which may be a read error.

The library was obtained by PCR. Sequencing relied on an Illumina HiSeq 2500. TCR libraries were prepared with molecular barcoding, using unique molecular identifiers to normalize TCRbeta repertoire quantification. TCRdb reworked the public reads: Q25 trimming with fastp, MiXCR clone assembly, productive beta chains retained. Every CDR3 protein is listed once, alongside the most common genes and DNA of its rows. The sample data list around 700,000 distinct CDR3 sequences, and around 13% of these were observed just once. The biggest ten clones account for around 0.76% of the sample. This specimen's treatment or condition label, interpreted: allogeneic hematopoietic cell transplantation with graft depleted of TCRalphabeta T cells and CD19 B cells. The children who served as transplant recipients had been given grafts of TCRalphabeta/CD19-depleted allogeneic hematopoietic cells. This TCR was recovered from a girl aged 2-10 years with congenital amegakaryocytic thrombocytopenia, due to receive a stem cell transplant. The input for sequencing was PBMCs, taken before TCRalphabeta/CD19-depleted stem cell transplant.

CDR3 protein: CSARGGGLNNQPQHF. The sequence in DNA is TGCAGTGCCAGAGGGGGCGGGTTGAACAATCAGCCCCAGCATTTT. The V gene is TRBV20-1 and the J gene is TRBJ1-5; TRBD1 fits 7 bases in the junction. The CDR3 measures 15 amino acids from cysteine to phenylalanine. The retained sequence is limited to the CDR3, 45 bases, with the frame set at the first base. As encoded in the germline V gene (reference sequence), CDR1 is DFQATT while CDR2 is SNEGSKA.